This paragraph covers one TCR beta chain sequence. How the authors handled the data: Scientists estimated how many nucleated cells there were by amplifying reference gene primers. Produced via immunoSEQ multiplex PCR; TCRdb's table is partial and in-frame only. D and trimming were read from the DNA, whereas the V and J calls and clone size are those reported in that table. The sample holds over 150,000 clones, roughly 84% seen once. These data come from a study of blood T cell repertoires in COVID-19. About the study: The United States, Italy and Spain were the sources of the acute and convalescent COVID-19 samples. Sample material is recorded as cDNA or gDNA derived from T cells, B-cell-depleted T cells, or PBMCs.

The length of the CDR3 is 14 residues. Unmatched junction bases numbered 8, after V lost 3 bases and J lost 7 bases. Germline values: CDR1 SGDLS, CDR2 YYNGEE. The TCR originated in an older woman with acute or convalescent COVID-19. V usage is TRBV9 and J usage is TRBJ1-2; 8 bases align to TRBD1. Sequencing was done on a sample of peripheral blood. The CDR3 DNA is TGTGCCAGCAGCGCTCAGGGGGCGGTCGGTGGCTACACCTTC. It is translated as CASSAQGAVGGYTF.